This T cell receptor (beta chain) was found in a study of T cells in Graves' hyperthyroidism and ophthalmopathy. Whole-study context: Peripheral blood was acquired at first diagnosis, ahead of any therapy whatsoever.

Clinical symptoms, serum thyroxine, TRAb, thyroid ultrasound and orbital computed tomography established diagnosis. The CDR3 covers 16 residues. Trimming stripped 4 bases from V and 2 bases from J, with 15 bases between. Looked up from germline, CDR1 is LGHDT and CDR2 is YNNKEL (reference sequence). The table lists this clonotype with many counts. What was amplified from RNA transcripts were TCR beta CDR3 regions. The TCR CDR3 first-round RT-PCR relied on the HTBI primer set. TCRdb independently ran MiXCR on the multiplex PCR reads; one entry per CDR3 protein. The sample has roughly 720,000 distinct CDR3 sequences, approximately 15% seen once; the top ten hold roughly 16%.

Sequenced input: blood. The receptor was isolated from a man aged 45-60 years with Graves' hyperthyroidism. The chain couples TRBV3-1 to TRBJ1-3; D call uncertain. CDR3 sequence: CASSPFHQAAGNTIYF. As DNA, the CDR3 is TGTGCCAGCAGCCCATTTCATCAGGCCGCTGGAAACACCATATATTTT.